Shown below are 6 T cell receptor beta chains from a single sample sequenced in a study of control samples from healthy donors and cancer patients. Only in-frame clones appear in the TCRdb table, and some are missing; sequencing was by immunoSEQ multiplex PCR. The sample carries 170,000 or so clones, 90% to 95% recorded once. The source material was blood. All receptors derive from a woman aged 18-29 years in good health.

The V and J genes are TRBV9 and TRBJ2-1; 10 nucleotides align to TRBD2. Looked up from germline, CDR1 is SGDLS and CDR2 is YYNGEE. This CDR3 is 14 amino acids long. The ends lost 10 bases at V and 4 bases at J; junction bases unmatched: 8. Written as DNA, the CDR3 is TGTGCCTCCGCACGGACTAGCGGATACAATGAGCAGTTCTTC. This sequence encodes CASARTSGYNEQFF.

This rearrangement joins TRBV3-1 (or the pseudogene TRBV3-2) to TRBJ1-5; D is possibly TRBD1 (6 bases). The V end lost 5 bases, the J end lost 0 bases, and 11 bases lay between the germline ends. The CDR3 spans 15 residues. From germline, CDR1 is LGHDT and CDR2 YNNKEL (reference sequence). CDR3 region: CASSAQGNSNQPQHF. As DNA, the CDR3 is TGTGCCAGCAGCGCGCAGGGGAATAGCAATCAGCCCCAGCATTTT.

This rearrangement joins TRBV2 to TRBJ1-5; D is undetermined. V lost 7 bases, J lost 0 bases, and 7 bases lay in between. Germline assignment: CDR1 SNHLY and CDR2 FYNNEI. There are 13 residues in the CDR3. The CDR3 sequence is CASKRFSNQPQHF. The CDR3 nucleotides are TGTGCCAGCAAACGGTTTAGCAATCAGCCCCAGCATTTT.

V usage is TRBV18 and J usage is TRBJ2-3; D remains unclear. CDR3 length: 16 amino acids. Germline V CDR1 and CDR2: KGHSH, LQKENI. Trimming cost V 5 bases and J 0 bases, with 15 bases left between them. The CDR3 loop reads CASSIIRASSTDTQYF. As DNA, the CDR3 is TGTGCCAGCTCAATCATTCGGGCCTCTAGCACAGATACGCAGTATTTT.

J is TRBJ1-1 and V is TRBV5-1; a possible D gene is TRBD1 (6 bases). This CDR3 comprises 14 residues. Per the germline V gene, CDR1 is SGHRS and CDR2 is YFSETQ. Trimming took off 3 bases at V and 4 bases at J, with 13 bases between the two ends. The CDR3 spells CASSYGGRRTEAFF. CDR3 coding DNA: TGCGCCAGCAGCTACGGGGGGCGCCGCACTGAAGCTTTCTTT.

The chain joins TRBV3-1 (or the pseudogene TRBV3-2) to TRBJ1-2; unclear D gene. Germline lookup yields CDR1 LGHDT and CDR2 YNNKEL (reference sequence). There are 15 residues in the CDR3. Trimming took 0 bases from V and 6 from J, leaving 14 bases between them. CDR3 nucleotides: TGTGCCAGCAGCCAAGAGATGGCCTCCCTTAATGGCTACACCTTC. Protein product: CASSQEMASLNGYTF.